A selection of T cell receptor beta chains follows, all from one sample in a study of liver allograft versus peripheral blood T cells. TCRdb reprocessed the reads with MiXCR, giving one entry per CDR3 protein. The table has over 4,500 distinct CDR3 sequences, about 15% seen once. The receptors were sampled from a human patient who had a liver transplant. T cells may partly derive from the graft donor. Each CDR3 is given with its conserved first and last residue. Each record gives: V gene, clone size, CDR3 protein. Size is stated for part of the rows, as once, few or many counts, or as a class when the clone is expanded.

TRBV20-1 medium-sized CSARGLGYGYTF
TRBV20-1 NA CSARVQGGTEAFF
TRBV11-1 few CASSLLAGQETQYF
TRBV20-1 medium-sized CSARDGLDRGGTEAFF
TRBV7-2 medium-sized CASSLGPDLHEQFF
TRBV6-5 NA CASSFDRERNTEAFF
TRBV18 medium-sized CASSPRTGVRETQYF
TRBV11-2 NA CASRSTRDVSFWGELFF
TRBV5-5 NA CASSLTGTGRNGYTF
TRBV12-5 once CASGLEGVTEAFF
TRBV7-9 large CASSPGRGRGGYTF
TRBV20-1 many CSARQAGGNEQFF
TRBV30 NA CAWGGGFYEQYF
TRBV6-5 medium-sized CASSYVTGLSPLHF
TRBV18 NA CASSPSRVRGGTANSGNTIYF
TRBV3-1 few CASSQVRGETQYF
TRBV9 NA CASSVGQSMNTEAFF
TRBV27 many CASSLGQGTYEQYF
TRBV27 NA CACSDRGRTEAFF
TRBV14 medium-sized CASSHRGGQHSNYGYTF
TRBV11-2 NA CASSFTTGELFF
TRBV9 medium-sized CASSVGTTGNTIYF
TRBV5-4 many CASSFGTGGFEQYF
TRBV3-1 few CASSHDRDTGNYGYTF
TRBV5-5 NA CASSLYWSEKLFF
TRBV11-2 few CASSAGTSGSVRYF
TRBV7-2 medium-sized CASSLGSGFGTNEKLFF
TRBV7-2 medium-sized CASSSQTGGNYGYTF
TRBV12-3/TRBV12-4 medium-sized CASSFVLGAVSYEQYF
TRBV20-1 few CSASRLISYHTEAFF
TRBV9 NA CASSVGTSGVQETQYF
TRBV12-3/TRBV12-4 medium-sized CASSPRQGAGGYTF
TRBV6-6 medium-sized CASSEVHSGNTIYF
TRBV3-1 few CASSSWGAASPYEQYF
TRBV20-1 medium-sized CSAQSSGQPQHF
TRBV9 NA CASSVGKGCHGYTF
TRBV28 medium-sized CASSPPGLAGRQETQYF
TRBV6-5 NA CASSYDRGWSPLHF
TRBV6-1 NA CASSRDREYEQYF
TRBV5-6 NA CANSLTDTQYF
TRBV3-1 NA CASSQTWGVPYEQYF
TRBV11-1 NA CASSPGQGVTEAFF
TRBV12-3/TRBV12-4 once CASTTGTGVRQATF
TRBV28 medium-sized CASSLFRLVGRLDEQFF
TRBV6-5 NA CASSYGGNRGSEAFF
TRBV24-1 medium-sized CATSRTGGSYGYTF
TRBV6-5 medium-sized CAAGGELFF
TRBV19 NA CASSIGDRGDQPQHF
TRBV20-1 medium-sized CSARVGQYNSPLHF
TRBV20-1 medium-sized CSASPGTGGEKLFF
TRBV20-1 medium-sized CSARLAGSYNEQFF
TRBV19 medium-sized CASSITDRGSNEQFF
TRBV28 medium-sized CASSRYRGSYEQYF
TRBV6-2/TRBV6-3 many CASSYPGTSGSTVGYEQYF
TRBV29-1 medium-sized CSGGGGSTDTQYF
TRBV15 NA CATSLRSLTVNTEAFF
TRBV3-1 NA CASSRLAGELFF
TRBV29-1 medium-sized CSVDRGGYEQYF
TRBV19 medium-sized CASSISQGGNSPLHF
TRBV9 NA CASNFGTSGSTDTQYF